A selection of T cell receptor beta chains follows, all from one sample in a study of sequential checkpoint blockade in melanoma. Sequenced by immunoSEQ multiplex PCR; TCRdb stores in-frame clones only, minus some. The table lists more than 35,000 clones, approximately 91% of them singletons. Material: CD8+ T cells sorted from blood (inferred from file names), obtained from a patient given nivolumab and ipilimumab in sequence. Receptors were obtained from a human donor with melanoma. CDR3s include the opening cysteine and the closing phenylalanine or tryptophan. Fields, in order: clone size, V gene, J gene, D gene, CDR3 protein, CDR3 DNA. The D gene is left open where the match is weak. Clone size is not always given. Where it is, it says once, few, many or a class for expanded clones.

.	TRBV9	TRBJ2-1	.	CASSGILSEQFF	TGTGCCAGCAGCGGAATACTTAGTGAGCAGTTCTTC
few	TRBV19	TRBJ1-5	TRBD1	CASSMGQGGNQPQHF	TGTGCCAGTAGTATGGGACAGGGCGGCAATCAGCCCCAGCATTTT
.	TRBV9	TRBJ2-7	.	CASSQGGSSSYEQYF	TGTGCCAGCAGCCAAGGGGGATCGAGCTCCTACGAGCAGTACTTC
.	TRBV9	TRBJ2-2	TRBD2	CASSVRDYTTGELFF	TGTGCCAGCAGCGTCCGGGACTATACGACCGGGGAGCTGTTTTTT
.	TRBV7-8	TRBJ1-1	TRBD1	CASSPGQGVTEAFF	TGTGCCAGCAGCCCCGGCCAGGGGGTGACTGAAGCTTTCTTT
.	TRBV27	TRBJ2-7	.	CASSLWAGYEQYF	TGTGCCAGCAGTTTATGGGCGGGTTACGAGCAGTACTTC
few	TRBV4-3	TRBJ1-2	TRBD1	CASSQFRGANYGYTF	TGCGCCAGCAGCCAATTCAGGGGGGCTAACTATGGCTACACCTTC
.	TRBV5-7	TRBJ1-3	TRBD1	CASSLGTGGGGNTIYF	TGTGCCAGCAGCTTAGGGACAGGGGGAGGTGGAAACACCATATATTTT
.	TRBV19	TRBJ2-3	.	CATEGDLTDTQYF	TGTGCCACAGAGGGGGATCTCACAGATACGCAGTATTTT
.	TRBV5-4	TRBJ2-7	.	CASSLNPYEQYF	TGTGCCAGCAGCTTAAACCCCTACGAGCAGTACTTC
.	TRBV11-2	TRBJ2-7	TRBD1	CASSLASGQGAFEQYF	TGTGCCAGCAGCTTAGCCTCGGGACAGGGGGCGTTCGAGCAGTACTTC
once	TRBV5-1	TRBJ2-1	TRBD2	CASSPRLAGGRYNEQFF	TGCGCCAGCAGCCCGAGACTAGCGGGAGGGCGATACAATGAGCAGTTCTTC
.	TRBV10-3	TRBJ2-7	.	CATEGVREQYF	TGTGCCACGGAGGGCGTACGGGAGCAGTACTTC
.	TRBV7-9	TRBJ1-4	.	CASSLVQVGEKLFF	TGTGCCAGCAGCTTAGTACAGGTTGGGGAAAAACTGTTTTTT
.	TRBV7-3	TRBJ2-1	.	CASSLRSGPYNEQFF	TGTGCCAGCAGCTTAAGGAGCGGACCTTACAATGAGCAGTTCTTC
.	TRBV19	TRBJ2-1	.	CASNTGTFYNEQFF	TGTGCCAGTAATACAGGGACCTTCTACAATGAGCAGTTCTTC
.	TRBV30	TRBJ2-2	TRBD2	CANRRGTGELFF	TGTGCCAATAGGCGGGGGACCGGGGAGCTGTTTTTT
.	TRBV10-3	TRBJ2-3	.	CAISESLASTDTQYF	TGTGCCATCAGTGAGTCTCTAGCGTCAACAGATACGCAGTATTTT
once	TRBV19	TRBJ2-2	TRBD2	CASISRTSGLRELFF	TGTGCCAGTATATCCCGGACTAGCGGTTTAAGGGAGCTGTTTTTT
.	TRBV9	TRBJ2-1	TRBD2	CASSVGASGAYNEQFF	TGTGCCAGCAGCGTAGGGGCTAGCGGGGCCTACAATGAGCAGTTCTTC
.	TRBV7-3	TRBJ2-3	.	CASSLGVRGSSTDTQYF	TGTGCCAGCAGCTTAGGGGTGCGGGGTTCTAGCACAGATACGCAGTATTTT
once	TRBV7-9	TRBJ2-3	.	CASSPVAGGPSGTDTQYF	TGTGCCAGCAGCCCGGTAGCCGGAGGGCCTTCTGGCACAGATACGCAGTATTTT
few	TRBV7-9	TRBJ1-1	.	CASSPDQGPPGNTEAFF	TGTGCCAGCAGCCCGGACCAGGGTCCGCCAGGGAACACTGAAGCTTTCTTT
.	TRBV11-2	TRBJ2-3	TRBD2	CASSHEHSGRADTQYF	TGTGCCAGCAGCCACGAACATAGCGGGAGAGCAGATACGCAGTATTTT
.	TRBV29-1	TRBJ2-1	TRBD2	CSGGGNEQFF	TGCAGCGGGGGGGGGAATGAGCAGTTCTTC
.	TRBV2	TRBJ2-7	TRBD2	CASSEGRGDEQYF	TGTGCCAGCAGTGAGGGGCGGGGGGACGAGCAGTACTTC
.	TRBV18	TRBJ2-7	TRBD2	CASSPRDYPYEQYF	TGTGCCAGCTCACCCCGGGACTACCCCTACGAGCAGTACTTC
.	TRBV9	TRBJ2-3	TRBD2	CASSVTSGRARDTQYF	TGTGCCAGCAGCGTCACTAGCGGGAGGGCAAGAGATACGCAGTATTTT
few	TRBV2	TRBJ2-6	.	CASSETAGANVLTF	TGTGCCAGCAGTGAAACTGCTGGGGCCAACGTCCTGACTTTC
.	TRBV4-1	TRBJ2-1	.	CASSLRGLVLGEQFF	TGCGCCAGCAGCCTAAGGGGACTTGTTCTTGGTGAGCAGTTCTTC
.	TRBV13	TRBJ1-1	.	CASSPDNDGHTEAFF	TGTGCCAGCAGCCCGGACAACGACGGGCACACTGAAGCTTTCTTT
.	TRBV6-1	TRBJ2-6	.	CASSSGNSGANVLTF	TGTGCCAGCAGTTCGGGGAACTCTGGGGCCAACGTCCTGACTTTC
few	TRBV7-2	TRBJ1-3	.	CASKTGFGNTIYF	TGTGCCAGCAAAACAGGGTTTGGAAACACCATATATTTT
.	TRBV27	TRBJ1-2	TRBD1	CASSLTGNYGYTF	TGTGCCAGCAGTTTGACAGGGAACTATGGCTACACCTTC
.	TRBV5-8	TRBJ1-3	TRBD1	CASSWGTGPGNTIYF	TGTGCCAGCAGCTGGGGGACAGGGCCTGGAAACACCATATATTTT
once	TRBV7-3	TRBJ2-5	TRBD1	CASSLAGGEETQYF	TGTGCCAGCAGCTTAGCAGGGGGAGAAGAGACCCAGTACTTC
.	TRBV6-5	TRBJ2-1	TRBD1	CASSYTDRDTEQFF	TGTGCCAGCAGTTACACGGACAGGGACACTGAGCAGTTCTTC
once	TRBV7-6	TRBJ2-3	TRBD2	CASSPIAGGPRDTQYF	TGTGCCAGCAGCCCGATAGCGGGAGGGCCGAGGGATACGCAGTATTTT
.	TRBV2	TRBJ2-7	TRBD2	CASSEASGSSYEQYF	TGTGCCAGCAGTGAAGCTAGCGGGAGTTCCTACGAGCAGTACTTC
.	TRBV10-2	TRBJ1-2	.	CASHIIGGRNYGYTF	TGCGCCAGTCACATTATCGGGGGGCGAAACTATGGCTACACCTTC
.	TRBV7-9	TRBJ2-1	TRBD1	CASSLGGDRDIYNEQFF	TGTGCCAGCAGCTTAGGGGGGGACAGGGATATATACAATGAGCAGTTCTTC
.	TRBV7-6	TRBJ2-1	TRBD1	CASTDRGTGFDEQFF	TGTGCCAGCACCGATAGAGGGACAGGGTTCGATGAGCAGTTCTTC
.	TRBV2	TRBJ2-1	TRBD2	CASSETSGRANEQFF	TGTGCCAGCAGTGAGACTAGCGGGAGGGCCAATGAGCAGTTCTTC